This entry features one TCR beta chain sequence. The data originate from a study of blood T cell repertoires in COVID-19. V was shortened by 1 base and J by 6 bases, with 4 bases between the two germline ends. The CDR3 loop spans 12 amino acids. Germline V gives CDR1 SEHNR, CDR2 FQNEAQ (reference sequence). Original processing methods: Estimation of nucleated cell counts was performed using reference gene primer amplification. Only in-frame clones appear in the TCRdb table, and some are missing; sequencing was by immunoSEQ multiplex PCR. That table is the source of V, J and clone size, and D and trimming were worked out from the DNA. Of 150,000 to 200,000 clones listed, over 70% are singletons.

The rearrangement joins TRBV7-9 to TRBJ2-4, with D unclear. The TCR was taken from a woman in her thirties or forties with acute COVID-19. The sequenced sample was PBMCs or T cells enriched from blood (not recorded which). In DNA, the CDR3 is TGTGCCAGCAGCTTAGACAGAAACATTCAGTACTTC. Translation gives CASSLDRNIQYF.